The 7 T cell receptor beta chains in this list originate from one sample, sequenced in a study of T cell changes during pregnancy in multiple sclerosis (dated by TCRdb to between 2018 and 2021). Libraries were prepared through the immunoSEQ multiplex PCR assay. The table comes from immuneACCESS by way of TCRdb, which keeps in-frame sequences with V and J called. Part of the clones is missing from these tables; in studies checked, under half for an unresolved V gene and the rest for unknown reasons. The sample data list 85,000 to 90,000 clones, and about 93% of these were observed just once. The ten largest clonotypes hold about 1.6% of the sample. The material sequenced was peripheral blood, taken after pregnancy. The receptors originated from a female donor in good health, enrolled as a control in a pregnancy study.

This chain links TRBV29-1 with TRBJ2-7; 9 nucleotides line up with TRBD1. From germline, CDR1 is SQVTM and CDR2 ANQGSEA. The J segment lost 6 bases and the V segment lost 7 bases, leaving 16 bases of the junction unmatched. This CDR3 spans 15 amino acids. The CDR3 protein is CSAKEGTGTGSEQYF. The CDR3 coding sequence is TGCAGCGCTAAGGAAGGGACCGGGACAGGGAGCGAGCAGTACTTC.

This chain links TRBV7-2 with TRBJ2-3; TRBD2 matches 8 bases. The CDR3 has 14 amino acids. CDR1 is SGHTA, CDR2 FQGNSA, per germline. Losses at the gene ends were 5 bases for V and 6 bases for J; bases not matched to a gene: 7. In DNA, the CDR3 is TGTGCCAGCAGCCGCTGGACTAGCAAGGATACGCAGTATTTT. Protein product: CASSRWTSKDTQYF.

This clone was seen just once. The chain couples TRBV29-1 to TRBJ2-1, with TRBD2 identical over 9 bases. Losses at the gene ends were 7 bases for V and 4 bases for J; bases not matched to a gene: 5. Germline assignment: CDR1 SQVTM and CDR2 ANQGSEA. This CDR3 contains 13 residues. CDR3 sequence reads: CSGLTSGYNEQFF. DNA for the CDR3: TGCAGCGGCCTGACTAGCGGTTACAATGAGCAGTTCTTC.

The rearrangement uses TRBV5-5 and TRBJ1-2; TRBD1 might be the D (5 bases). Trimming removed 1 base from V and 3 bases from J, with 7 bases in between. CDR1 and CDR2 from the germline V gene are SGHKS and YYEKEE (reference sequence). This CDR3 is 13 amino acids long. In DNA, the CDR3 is TGTGCCAGCAGCTTGAGGGGTGACTATGGCTACACCTTC. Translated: CASSLRGDYGYTF. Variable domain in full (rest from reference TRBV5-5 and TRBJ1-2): DAGVTQSPTHLIKTRGQQVTLRCSPISGHKSVSWYQQVLGQGPQFIFQYYEKEERGRGNFPDRFSARQFPNYSSELNVNALLLGDSALYLCASSLRGDYGYTFGSGTRLTVV.

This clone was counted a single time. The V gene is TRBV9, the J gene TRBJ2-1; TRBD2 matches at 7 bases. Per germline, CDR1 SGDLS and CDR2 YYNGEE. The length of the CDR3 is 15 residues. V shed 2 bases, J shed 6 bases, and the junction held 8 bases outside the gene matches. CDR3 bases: TGTGCCAGCAGCGTGGGGTCTAGCGGCGGCAATGAGCAGTTCTTC. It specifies CASSVGSSGGNEQFF.

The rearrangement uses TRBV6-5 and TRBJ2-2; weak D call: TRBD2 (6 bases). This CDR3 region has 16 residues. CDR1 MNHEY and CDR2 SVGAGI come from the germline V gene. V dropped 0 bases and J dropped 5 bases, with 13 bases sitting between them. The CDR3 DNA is TGTGCCAGCAGTTACTCGGCGGGATGGGGGACCGGGGAGCTGTTTTTT. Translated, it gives CASSYSAGWGTGELFF.

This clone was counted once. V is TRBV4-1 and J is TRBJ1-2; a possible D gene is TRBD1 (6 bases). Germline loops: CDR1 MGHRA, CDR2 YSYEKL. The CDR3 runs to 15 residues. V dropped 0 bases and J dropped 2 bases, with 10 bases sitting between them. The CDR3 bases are TGCGCCAGCAGCCAAGAGGACAGTTTAAACTATGGCTACACCTTC. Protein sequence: CASSQEDSLNYGYTF.